This T cell receptor beta chain was captured by sequencing in a study of T cell changes during pregnancy in multiple sclerosis. Trimming cost V 4 bases and J 0 bases, with 17 bases left between them. The CDR3 is 18 amino acids. Germline V CDR1 and CDR2: SGHTS, YDEGEE. TCRdb keeps only in-frame clones here, not all; method: immunoSEQ multiplex PCR. Of roughly 41,000 clones listed, around nine tenths were seen once; the top ten hold 7%. This receptor was taken from a female donor with multiple sclerosis, enrolled in a pregnancy study. Sequenced material: CD8+ T cells from peripheral blood mononuclear cells, taken in the third trimester of pregnancy. The chain employs TRBV5-8 and TRBJ2-6; the D gene is possibly TRBD1 (6 bases). The CDR3 is CASSPRAGAHSGANVLTF. DNA for the CDR3: TGTGCCAGCAGCCCGAGAGCAGGGGCACACTCTGGGGCCAACGTCCTGACTTTC.